The 22 T cell receptor beta chains given below trace back to one sample, sequenced in a study of CD8+ T cells in alopecia areata. cDNA serving as the sequencing template came from extracted, reverse transcribed RNA. Using immunoSEQ multiplex PCR, the repertoire was profiled, and TCRdb retains in-frame clones only, with some absent. The sample includes some 200,000 clones, over 50% seen only once; the top ten take around 15%. The sample in question was CD4+ T cells sorted from blood, obtained at week 0. These receptors all stem from a human donor with alopecia areata.

This clone was found once. The chain has TRBV5-4 and TRBJ1-6, with D hard to call. Germline V gene lookup returns CDR1 SGHNT and CDR2 YYREEE (reference sequence). The CDR3 sequence is 14 residues long. V lost 2 bases, J lost 10 bases, and 13 bases lay in between. The CDR3 reads CASSFHGQISPLHF. CDR3 DNA: TGTGCCAGCAGCTTTCACGGTCAGATATCACCCCTCCACTTT.

The chain uses TRBV30 and TRBJ1-1, with TRBD1 identical over 9 bases. CDR3 length equals 12 residues. The trim removed 7 bases at V and 11 bases at J, leaving 11 bases unmatched. Germline values: CDR1 GTSNPN, CDR2 SVGIG (reference sequence). CDR3 nucleotide sequence: TGTGCCTCGTTACAGGGGGCTTTTGCCGCTTTCTTT. Its translation is CASLQGAFAAFF.

The chain combines TRBV7-9 with TRBJ2-1; unclear D gene. Trimming cost V 7 bases and J 5 bases, with 12 bases left between them. This CDR3 comprises 13 residues. Germline V gives CDR1 SEHNR, CDR2 FQNEAQ (reference sequence). The CDR3 DNA reads as TGTGCCAGCAATCCCAAGGCGAACAATGAGCAGTTCTTC. Translation gives CASNPKANNEQFF.

The V gene is TRBV29-1, the J gene TRBJ2-7; D uncertain. From germline, CDR1 is SQVTM and CDR2 ANQGSEA. The CDR3 runs 11 residues. Trimming took off 0 bases at V and 6 bases at J, with 6 bases between the two ends. The CDR3 sequence is CSVEEGSEQYF. CDR3 DNA: TGCAGCGTTGAAGAAGGTTCCGAGCAGTACTTC.

The rearrangement links TRBV19 to TRBJ2-7; D is unclear. Trimming stripped 3 bases from V and 0 bases from J, with 6 bases between. Per germline, CDR1 LNHDA and CDR2 SQIVND (reference sequence). The CDR3 consists of 13 residues. In nucleotides, the CDR3 is TGTGCCAGTAGTATTGGCAACTCCTACGAGCAGTACTTC. Protein: CASSIGNSYEQYF.

V gene TRBV9 combines with J gene TRBJ2-7; D is undetermined. Trimming pared 4 bases from V and 6 bases from J, leaving 17 bases between. Germline values: CDR1 SGDLS, CDR2 YYNGEE. The CDR3 is 14 residues long. The CDR3 loop reads CASSMDLVSSEQYF. The CDR3 DNA follows: TGTGCCAGCAGCATGGACCTAGTATCGTCCGAGCAGTACTTC.

The V and J genes are TRBV19 and TRBJ2-5; a weak D match, TRBD1 (5 bases). Germline assignment: CDR1 LNHDA and CDR2 SQIVND (reference sequence). CDR3 length equals 14 residues. V lost 8 bases to trimming and J lost 1 base, with 14 bases between them. The DNA of the CDR3 is TGTGCCAGTGCGGTGTCAGGGTTCCAAGAGACCCAGTACTTC. Translation: CASAVSGFQETQYF. Full variable domain (missing parts from reference TRBV19 and TRBJ2-5): DGGITQSPKYLFRKEGQNVTLSCEQNLNHDAMYWYRQDPGQGLRLIYYSQIVNDFQKGDIAEGYSVSREKKESFPLTVTSAQKNPTAFYLCASAVSGFQETQYFGPGTRLLVL.

The chain employs TRBV18 and TRBJ2-2; D uncertain. Trimming took 1 base from V and 1 from J, leaving 4 bases between them. The germline CDR1 and CDR2 sequences are KGHSH and LQKENI. The CDR3 loop spans 14 amino acids. The CDR3 DNA reads TGTGCCAGCTCACCACAGGGGAACACCGGGGAGCTGTTTTTT. Translated: CASSPQGNTGELFF.

The genes are TRBV15 and TRBJ2-3, with a possible D match to TRBD1 (6 bases). The CDR3 length is 13 residues. The germline V gene has CDR1 LNHNV and CDR2 YYDKDF (reference sequence). With 4 bases removed from V and 2 bases from J, the gap between germline ends came to 7 bases. The CDR3 nucleotides are TGTGCCACCAGCAACAGGGTCACAGATACGCAGTATTTT. Residues: CATSNRVTDTQYF.

The chain uses TRBV20-1 and TRBJ2-5, with a tentative D call TRBD2 (6 bases). The CDR3 sequence is 11 residues long. Germline values: CDR1 DFQATT, CDR2 SNEGSKA (reference sequence). The V end lost 0 bases, the J end lost 10 bases, and 9 bases lay between the germline ends. CDR3 sequence (DNA): TGCAGTGCTAGAGATAGGCGGGACCAGTACTTC. Translated, it gives CSARDRRDQYF.

V gene TRBV7-9 combines with J gene TRBJ1-2, with TRBD1 as a possible D gene (5 bases). The CDR3 loop spans 11 amino acids. Looked up from germline, CDR1 is SEHNR and CDR2 is FQNEAQ (reference sequence). The CDR3 DNA follows: TGTGGCCCGGGGGTTCGCTATGGCTACACCTTC. This codes for CGPGVRYGYTF.

The V and J genes are TRBV27 and TRBJ2-7; 9 bases fit TRBD1. This CDR3 is built from 15 residues. V was pared by 5 bases and J by 2 bases, with 7 bases of the junction left unmatched. In germline, CDR1 is MNHEY, CDR2 SMNVEV (reference sequence). The CDR3 here is CASSHTGGAAYEQYF. DNA of the CDR3: TGTGCCAGCAGTCACACAGGGGGCGCGGCCTACGAGCAGTACTTC.

The rearrangement joins TRBV29-1 to TRBJ1-2; D remains unclear. V lost 5 bases and J lost 6, with 13 bases in between. The CDR3 is 12 amino acids. The germline V gene encodes CDR1 SQVTM and CDR2 ANQGSEA. The CDR3 sequence: CSVIASLDGYTF. The CDR3 DNA reads as TGCAGCGTTATAGCCTCCTTGGATGGCTACACCTTC.

The V and J genes are TRBV30 and TRBJ1-2; 9 bases fit TRBD1. Trimming removed 7 bases from V and 7 bases from J; junction bases left unmatched: 7. CDR3 length equals 12 residues. CDR1 GTSNPN and CDR2 SVGIG come from the germline V gene (reference sequence). CDR3 loop: CALPQGAGGYTF. Here the CDR3 DNA reads TGTGCCTTACCACAGGGGGCTGGTGGCTACACCTTC.

The rearrangement joins TRBV2 to TRBJ2-6; unclear D gene. Trimming took off 3 bases at V and 0 bases at J, with 12 bases between the two ends. CDR1 is SNHLY, CDR2 FYNNEI, per germline. The CDR3 spans 17 residues. The CDR3 nucleotides read TGTGCCAGCAGTGAGGGTTTTGCAGTCTCTGGGGCCAACGTCCTGACTTTC. Residues: CASSEGFAVSGANVLTF.

This sequence joins TRBV29-1 and TRBJ2-3; D uncertain. Germline CDR1 is SQVTM and CDR2 is ANQGSEA. V lost 4 bases and J 1 base, leaving 9 bases between the germline ends. The CDR3 loop spans 13 amino acids. In DNA form, the CDR3 reads TGCAGCGTTGGCCCACAACGCACAGATACGCAGTATTTT. This translates into CSVGPQRTDTQYF.

This chain uses TRBV2 with TRBJ2-1, with D perhaps assigned TRBD1 or TRBD2 (6 bases each). The V end lost 5 bases, the J end lost 11 bases, and 13 bases lay between the germline ends. The CDR3 extends over 12 amino acids. Germline CDR1 and CDR2: SNHLY and FYNNEI. The CDR3, as DNA: TGTGCCAGCAGTCCCGGGGGCCAAAAGCAGTTCTTC. Encoded protein: CASSPGGQKQFF.

The chain employs TRBV4-2 and TRBJ1-1; no reliable D call. There are 14 residues in the CDR3. Per the germline V gene, CDR1 is LGHNA and CDR2 is YNFKEQ. V lost 0 bases to trimming and J lost 1 base, with 6 bases between them. CDR3 nucleotide sequence: TGTGCCAGCAGCCAAGATTACTCGAACACTGAAGCTTTCTTT. This sequence encodes CASSQDYSNTEAFF.

The V call is TRBV4-1, the J call TRBJ1-6; maybe TRBD1 (5 bases). The germline V gene encodes CDR1 MGHRA and CDR2 YSYEKL. V dropped 8 bases and J dropped 7 bases, with 15 bases sitting between them. This CDR3 region has 14 residues. CDR3 DNA sequence: TGCGCCAGCCACCCGGGGCTTAGAAATTCACCCCTCCACTTT. Protein sequence: CASHPGLRNSPLHF.

The J gene is TRBJ1-2, the V gene TRBV30, with D unclear. The germline gives CDR1 GTSNPN, CDR2 SVGIG (reference sequence). This CDR3 has 14 amino acids. With 0 bases removed from V and 6 bases from J, the gap between germline ends came to 14 bases. In DNA form, the CDR3 reads TGTGCCTGGAGTGTACTATGGGAGGGCGATGGCTACACCTTC. Translation gives CAWSVLWEGDGYTF.

The chain links TRBV9 to TRBJ2-5; D possibly corresponds to TRBD2 (6 bases). This CDR3 spans 15 amino acids. Germline V CDR1 and CDR2: SGDLS, YYNGEE. Trimming cost V 2 bases and J 2 bases, with 13 bases left between them. As DNA, the CDR3 is TGTGCCAGCAGCGTCCTCTATGGGGGGCAAGAGACCCAGTACTTC. Amino acids: CASSVLYGGQETQYF.

The genes are TRBV6-5 and TRBJ2-5, with 8 nucleotides matching TRBD2. Germline V gene sequence: CDR1 MNHEY, CDR2 SVGAGI. This CDR3 has 14 amino acids. Trimming at V came to 6 bases and at J to 1 base, leaving 4 bases not matched to a gene. The DNA for the CDR3 is TGTGCCAGCAGCGGGACTAGGGGCCAAGAGACCCAGTACTTC. Protein sequence: CASSGTRGQETQYF.